These 32 T cell receptor beta chains were sequenced from one sample in a study of T-cell memory formation after mild COVID-19. TCRdb re-derived calls from the 5' RACE reads in MiXCR, one entry per CDR3 protein. This sample yields about 150,000 distinct CDR3 sequences, of which approximately 25% are seen a single time; approximately 25% belongs to the top ten. Sequences were obtained from PBMCs or a T cell subset sorted from them (not recorded which). Every receptor here comes from an adult woman who had mild COVID-19 (a few samples of this study predate the infection). Cell type and time point are not known.

This chain connects TRBV15 to TRBJ2-7; 7 nucleotides agree with TRBD2. The CDR3 consists of 15 residues. V was pared by 1 base and J by 2 bases, with 5 bases of the junction left unmatched. CDR1 LNHNV and CDR2 YYDKDF come from the germline V gene (reference sequence). CDR3 residues: CATSRVSGGAYEQYF. For the CDR3, the DNA is TGTGCCACCAGCAGAGTTAGTGGGGGGGCCTACGAGCAGTACTTC.

This clonotype was counted between two and nine times. V is TRBV7-6 and J is TRBJ2-2; D is unclear. The germline gives CDR1 SGHVS, CDR2 FNYEAQ. Trimming left V 5 bases short and J 6 bases short, with 16 bases between. The CDR3 sequence is 15 residues long. Here the CDR3 DNA reads TGTGCCAGCAGCCCCCGGTCGGGCGCGGCCGGGGAGCTGTTTTTT. This encodes CASSPRSGAAGELFF.

This chain joins TRBV7-7 and TRBJ2-5, with 9 bases identical to TRBD1. Germline lookup yields CDR1 SSHAT and CDR2 FNYEAQ (reference sequence). Losses at the gene ends were 5 bases for V and 2 bases for J; bases not matched to a gene: 3. CDR3 length: 14 residues. This CDR3 reads CASSPDRGQETQYF. The CDR3 DNA reads as TGTGCCAGCAGCCCCGACAGGGGGCAAGAGACCCAGTACTTC.

This clonotype was detected only a few times. J is TRBJ1-2 and V is TRBV9; 8 bases are a match to TRBD1. Trimming cost V 1 base and J 5 bases; bases outside gene matches: 10. Germline V gene sequence: CDR1 SGDLS, CDR2 YYNGEE. The CDR3 consists of 16 residues. The CDR3 coding sequence is TGTGCCAGCAGCGTACGAGCAGGGGGCGAAGGGTATGGCTACACCTTC. Amino acid sequence: CASSVRAGGEGYGYTF.

The V call is TRBV4-1, the J call TRBJ2-1; TRBD2 matches 8 bases. Germline lookup yields CDR1 MGHRA and CDR2 YSYEKL. The trim removed 1 base at V and 9 bases at J, leaving 8 bases unmatched. CDR3 length: 15 residues. The CDR3 nucleotides read TGCGCCAGCAGCCAAGTCCCGGGGGGGGCTGGTGAGCAGTTCTTC. This codes for CASSQVPGGAGEQFF.

The rearrangement links TRBV7-3 to TRBJ2-5, with unresolved D. Per the germline V gene, CDR1 is SGHTA and CDR2 is FQGTGA. The CDR3 totals 16 residues. The ends were cut back, 2 bases at V and 5 bases at J, with 18 bases in the middle. In DNA, the CDR3 is TGTGCCAGCAGCTTAGACGTGGGCGCAGGTTCGGAGACCCAGTACTTC. It specifies CASSLDVGAGSETQYF.

The chain links TRBV4-1 to TRBJ2-7; TRBD1 matches at 9 bases. CDR1 is MGHRA and CDR2 is YSYEKL in the germline V gene. This CDR3 spans 16 amino acids. The J segment lost 3 bases and the V segment lost 0 bases, leaving 6 bases of the junction unmatched. CDR3 nucleotides: TGCGCCAGCAGCCAAGAAGGGGGGACAGGGTACTACGAGCAGTACTTC. Protein product: CASSQEGGTGYYEQYF.

This chain connects TRBV5-1 to TRBJ2-1, with D uncertain. Trimming shortened V by 0 bases and J by 3 bases, and 10 bases separated the two germline ends. The CDR3 totals 15 residues. The germline V gene encodes CDR1 SGHRS and CDR2 YFSETQ. Here the CDR3 reads CASSLGAGGYNEQFF. The DNA of the CDR3 is TGCGCCAGCAGCTTGGGGGCTGGCGGCTACAATGAGCAGTTCTTC.

The CDR3: CASRTSGVSTDTQYF. Written as DNA, the CDR3 is TGTGCCAGCAGAACCAGCGGGGTGAGCACAGATACGCAGTATTTT. The chain has TRBV27 and TRBJ2-3; TRBD2 matches at 7 bases. V lost 6 bases to trimming and J lost 0 bases; unmatched junction nucleotides: 6. Germline V gene data show CDR1 as MNHEY and CDR2 as SMNVEV (reference sequence). This CDR3 comprises 15 residues.

The chain joins TRBV29-1 to TRBJ2-2; D is perhaps TRBD1 (6 bases). The CDR3 extends over 16 amino acids. V gave up 6 bases and J gave up 1 base, with 18 bases separating them. Germline V gene sequence: CDR1 SQVTM, CDR2 ANQGSEA. The CDR3 DNA sequence: TGCAGCGTAATGGGACACGCCGAACAGAACACCGGGGAGCTGTTTTTT. Translation gives CSVMGHAEQNTGELFF.

This sequence joins TRBV20-1 and TRBJ2-7; 9 bases map to TRBD2. CDR1 and CDR2 (germline): DFQATT, SNEGSKA (reference sequence). With V trimmed by 1 base and J by 0 bases, 1 base remained unmatched. The CDR3 contains 14 residues. CDR3 coding DNA: TGCAGTGCTAGAGGGCGGGAGGGCTCCTACGAGCAGTACTTC. Its protein product is CSARGREGSYEQYF.

This clonotype was seen only a few times. V usage is TRBV12-3 or TRBV12-4 and J usage is TRBJ2-5; TRBD1 aligns across 9 bases. V shed 4 bases and J 5 bases; nucleotides not matched to a gene: 5. The CDR3 is 14 residues long. The CDR3 DNA follows: TGTGCCAGCAGTTCCCGGGACAGGGCCGAGACCCAGTACTTC. It yields the protein CASSSRDRAETQYF.

This clonotype has just a few counts. This chain uses TRBV12-3 or TRBV12-4 with TRBJ2-1, with 7 nucleotides matching TRBD2. Trimming took 6 bases from V and 5 from J; bases not matched to a gene: 7. This CDR3 spans 14 amino acids. CDR3 sequence: CASRAAGVDNEQFF. CDR3 in DNA: TGTGCCAGCAGGGCGGCGGGAGTTGACAATGAGCAGTTCTTC.

This clonotype was seen more than once but under ten times. The chain has TRBV9 and TRBJ1-2; the D is unclear. This CDR3 contains 10 residues. Germline V gene data show CDR1 as SGDLS and CDR2 as YYNGEE. The germline V and J ends were trimmed by 3 bases and 5 bases, with 2 bases remaining between them. The chain's CDR3 is CASSGYGYTF. For the CDR3, the DNA is TGTGCCAGCAGCGGTTATGGCTACACCTTC.

V gene TRBV9 combines with J gene TRBJ2-7; TRBD1 agrees at 7 bases. Germline V lookup: CDR1 SGDLS, CDR2 YYNGEE. Trimming cost V 3 bases and J 7 bases; bases outside gene matches: 4. CDR3 length: 12 amino acids. The CDR3 here is CASSDGTVEQYF. The CDR3 DNA is TGTGCCAGCAGCGACGGGACAGTTGAGCAGTACTTC.

The rearrangement uses TRBV12-3 or TRBV12-4 and TRBJ1-2; TRBD1 matches 12 bases. This CDR3 comprises 16 residues. With 6 bases clipped from V and 5 bases from J, the junction kept 10 bases outside the gene matches. The CDR3 is CASRLYRDRGQYGYTF. In DNA form, the CDR3 reads TGTGCCAGCAGACTCTACCGGGACAGGGGGCAGTATGGCTACACCTTC.

The CDR3 reads CASSLLESDEQYF. CDR3 bases: TGCGCCAGCAGCTTGCTGGAGTCGGACGAGCAGTACTTC. The chain employs TRBV5-1 and TRBJ2-7; unclear D gene. V lost 1 base, J lost 5 bases, and 10 bases lay in between. The CDR3 is made up of 13 amino acids. Germline assignment: CDR1 SGHRS and CDR2 YFSETQ. The whole variable domain, filled in from reference TRBV5-1 and TRBJ2-7, reads KAGVTQTPRYLIKTRGQQVTLSCSPISGHRSVSWYQQTPGQGLQFLFEYFSETQRNKGNFPGRFSGRQFSNSRSEMNVSTLELGDSALYLCASSLLESDEQYFGPGTRLTVT.

This clonotype was counted between two and nine times. V gene TRBV12-3 or TRBV12-4 combines with J gene TRBJ2-3; D is ambiguous. This CDR3 contains 14 residues. With 6 bases removed from V and 4 bases from J, the gap between germline ends came to 14 bases. This chain's CDR3 is CASSPLGPPDTQYF. CDR3 nucleotides: TGTGCCAGCAGCCCCCTCGGCCCGCCAGATACGCAGTATTTT.

The DNA of the CDR3 is TGTGCCAGCAGCGTTTCGGGATACACTGAAGCTTTCTTT. Translating it yields CASSVSGYTEAFF. J is TRBJ1-1 and V is TRBV9; D remains ambiguous. Trimming took off 2 bases at V and 3 bases at J, with 8 bases between the two ends. Germline CDR1 is SGDLS and CDR2 is YYNGEE. The CDR3 runs to 13 residues.

The chain uses TRBV15 and TRBJ2-6; D gene ambiguous. With 8 bases removed from V and 1 base from J, the gap between germline ends came to 15 bases. The CDR3 length is 16 residues. The germline gives CDR1 LNHNV, CDR2 YYDKDF (reference sequence). The CDR3, as DNA: TGTGCCACCGACCTTGGAGACGGGTCTGGGGCCAACGTCCTGACTTTC. It is translated as CATDLGDGSGANVLTF.

CDR3: CASSRGQGLDTEAFF. In nucleotides, the CDR3 is TGTGCCAGTAGCCGAGGACAGGGGTTGGACACTGAAGCTTTCTTT. V gene TRBV19 combines with J gene TRBJ1-1, with TRBD1 matching 9 bases. Per germline, CDR1 LNHDA and CDR2 SQIVND (reference sequence). The CDR3 covers 15 residues. V shed 6 bases, J shed 3 bases, and the junction held 8 bases outside the gene matches.

The chain carries TRBV25-1 and TRBJ2-7, with 9 bases lining up with TRBD1. Germline V CDR1 and CDR2: MGHDK, SYGVNS. J gave up 3 bases and V 8 bases, and 8 bases lay outside the gene matches. The CDR3 spans 14 residues. The CDR3 DNA is TGTGCCAGCCGACAGGGGGAGGAAATCTACGAGCAGTACTTC. Its protein is CASRQGEEIYEQYF.

The chain links TRBV5-1 to TRBJ1-4, with D perhaps matching TRBD1 (6 bases). The CDR3 spans 15 residues. The V and J ends lost 0 bases and 7 bases respectively, with 13 bases between them. Looked up from germline, CDR1 is SGHRS and CDR2 is YFSETQ. The CDR3 bases are TGCGCCAGCAGCTTGGAAGGGGGTAGGGGTGAAAAACTGTTTTTT. Its protein product is CASSLEGGRGEKLFF. Looking up the rest from reference TRBV5-1 and TRBJ1-4 gives the full variable domain: KAGVTQTPRYLIKTRGQQVTLSCSPISGHRSVSWYQQTPGQGLQFLFEYFSETQRNKGNFPGRFSGRQFSNSRSEMNVSTLELGDSALYLCASSLEGGRGEKLFFGSGTQLSVL.

The chain couples TRBV4-2 to TRBJ1-2; D unclear. V shed 7 bases and J shed 0 bases, with 18 bases lying between them. This CDR3 is 16 amino acids long. Per the germline V gene, CDR1 is LGHNA and CDR2 is YNFKEQ. The CDR3 region is CASTSLTDLANYGYTF. In nucleotides, the CDR3 is TGTGCCAGCACCTCGTTGACGGATCTAGCTAACTATGGCTACACCTTC.

Only a few counts were recorded for this clonotype. The chain couples TRBV30 to TRBJ2-1, with a possible D match to TRBD1 (5 bases). This CDR3 is 13 amino acids long. With 1 base removed from V and 10 bases from J, the gap between germline ends came to 14 bases. CDR1 is GTSNPN and CDR2 is SVGIG in the germline V gene (reference sequence). As DNA, the CDR3 is TGTGCCTGGAGTGAAGGGCTGTCAGGGGAGCAGTTCTTC. It yields the protein CAWSEGLSGEQFF. Drawing the rest from reference TRBV30 and TRBJ2-1, the complete variable domain is SQTIHQWPATLVQPVGSPLSLECTVEGTSNPNLYWYRQAAGRGLQLLFYSVGIGQISSEVPQNLSASRPQDRQFILSSKKLLLSDSGFYLCAWSEGLSGEQFFGPGTRLTVL.

The V and J genes are TRBV27 and TRBJ2-3; D perhaps matches TRBD2 (6 bases). This CDR3 comprises 15 residues. With 6 bases removed from V and 3 bases from J, the gap between germline ends came to 16 bases. Germline loops: CDR1 MNHEY, CDR2 SMNVEV (reference sequence). In DNA form, the CDR3 reads TGTGCCAGCAGAAGGAGACCCGGAGGGACAGATACGCAGTATTTT. This gives the protein CASRRRPGGTDTQYF.

This clonotype was counted between two and nine times. This chain connects TRBV24-1 to TRBJ2-3, with D possibly matching TRBD1 (6 bases). Looked up from germline, CDR1 is KGHDR and CDR2 is SFDVKD. Trimming cost V 0 bases and J 4 bases, with 19 bases left between them. The CDR3 totals 18 residues. In DNA form, the CDR3 reads TGTGCCACCAGTGATTTGTTTTCCGCTCAAGGGGGACCAGATACGCAGTATTTT. It specifies CATSDLFSAQGGPDTQYF.

In its sample, this clonotype was seen a few times. This chain links TRBV7-8 with TRBJ2-1; 8 nucleotides match TRBD2. V trimming: 1 base; J trimming: 9 bases; junction bases outside the gene matches: 14. Germline V gene sequence: CDR1 SGHVS, CDR2 FQNEAQ. This CDR3 has 17 residues. For the CDR3, the DNA is TGTGCCAGCAGCTTAGACTCCGTCGGGGGGGCCCCGGGTGAGCAGTTCTTC. Translation gives CASSLDSVGGAPGEQFF.

The CDR3 nucleotides are TGTGCCAGCACCCCTGGGGGCAATTCTTACAATGAGCAGTTCTTC. This sequence encodes CASTPGGNSYNEQFF. The chain has TRBV7-9 and TRBJ2-1; D perhaps matches TRBD1 (6 bases). CDR1 SEHNR and CDR2 FQNEAQ come from the germline V gene (reference sequence). Trimming took 7 bases from V and 4 from J, leaving 17 bases between them. The CDR3 spans 15 residues.

This clonotype was observed a handful of times. The chain recombines TRBV3-1 with TRBJ2-5, with D possibly matching TRBD1 (5 bases). Germline values: CDR1 LGHDT, CDR2 YNNKEL (reference sequence). The CDR3 is 13 amino acids. V was clipped by 1 base and J by 4 bases, with 7 bases between them. Written as DNA, the CDR3 is TGTGCCAGCAGCCAAGGGGGCGGAGAGACCCAGTACTTC. It codes for CASSQGGGETQYF.

The rearrangement uses TRBV2 and TRBJ2-7; TRBD1 matches 7 bases. The V gene end was trimmed by 1 base and the J gene end by 4 bases; junction bases not matched to a gene: 4. The germline CDR1 and CDR2 sequences are SNHLY and FYNNEI. There are 14 residues in the CDR3. CDR3 in DNA: TGTGCCAGCAGTGAAGGTTACAGGGGTTACGAGCAGTACTTC. Its translation: CASSEGYRGYEQYF.

Only a few counts were recorded for this clonotype. This chain uses TRBV7-9 with TRBJ1-3, with D possibly TRBD1 on 5 matching bases. From germline, CDR1 is SEHNR and CDR2 FQNEAQ (reference sequence). V was shortened by 5 bases and J by 3 bases, with 14 bases between the two germline ends. The CDR3 consists of 15 residues. CDR3 protein: CASSQLDSFGNTIYF. As DNA, the CDR3 is TGTGCCAGCAGCCAACTAGACAGTTTTGGAAACACCATATATTTT.